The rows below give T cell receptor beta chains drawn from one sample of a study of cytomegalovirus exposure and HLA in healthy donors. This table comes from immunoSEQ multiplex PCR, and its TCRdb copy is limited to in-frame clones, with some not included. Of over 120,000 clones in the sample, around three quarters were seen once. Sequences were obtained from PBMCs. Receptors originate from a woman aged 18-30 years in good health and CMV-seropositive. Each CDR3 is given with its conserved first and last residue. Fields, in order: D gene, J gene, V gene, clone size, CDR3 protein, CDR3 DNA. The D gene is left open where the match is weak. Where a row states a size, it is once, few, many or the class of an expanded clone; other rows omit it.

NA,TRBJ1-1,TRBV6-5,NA,CASSHMTRMNTEAFF,TGTGCCAGCAGTCATATGACACGGATGAACACTGAAGCTTTCTTT
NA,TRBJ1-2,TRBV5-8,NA,CASSLVEIANYGYTF,TGTGCCAGCAGCTTGGTAGAAATAGCTAACTATGGCTACACCTTC
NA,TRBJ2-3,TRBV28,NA,CASATPGPRGILAQYF,TGTGCCAGCGCAACCCCCGGGCCCCGGGGAATCTTGGCGCAGTATTTT
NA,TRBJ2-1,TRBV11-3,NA,CASSLASGANEQFF,TGTGCCAGCAGCTTAGCGTCAGGGGCCAATGAGCAGTTCTTC
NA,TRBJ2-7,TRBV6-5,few,CASSYWPEARGEQYF,TGTGCCAGCAGTTACTGGCCCGAGGCGCGGGGCGAGCAGTACTTC
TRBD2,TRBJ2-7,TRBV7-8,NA,CASSLELGLAGVSDYEQYF,TGTGCCAGCAGCTTAGAACTAGGCCTAGCGGGCGTATCCGACTACGAGCAGTACTTC
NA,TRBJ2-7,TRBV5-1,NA,CASSFRPDGSSYEQYF,TGCGCCAGCAGCTTTCGACCTGACGGGAGTTCCTACGAGCAGTACTTC
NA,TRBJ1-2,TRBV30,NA,CAWTALGGGYTF,TGTGCCTGGACTGCCCTCGGGGGAGGCTACACCTTC
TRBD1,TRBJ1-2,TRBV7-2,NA,CASSLLEGQGNGGYTF,TGTGCCAGCAGCCTCCTAGAGGGACAGGGAAATGGTGGCTACACCTTC
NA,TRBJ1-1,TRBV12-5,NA,CASGPTEKNTEAFF,TGTGCTAGTGGCCCGACAGAAAAGAACACTGAAGCTTTCTTT
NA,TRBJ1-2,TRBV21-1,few,CASSNWDRGNRPIGYTF,TGTGCCAGCAGCAACTGGGACAGGGGAAACCGACCTATCGGCTACACCTTC
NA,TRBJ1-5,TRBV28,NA,CASNQGNQPQHF,TGTGCCAGCAATCAGGGCAATCAGCCCCAGCATTTT
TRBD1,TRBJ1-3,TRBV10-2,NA,CASSELGGDGNTIYF,TGCGCCAGCAGTGAGCTAGGGGGCGATGGAAACACCATATATTTT
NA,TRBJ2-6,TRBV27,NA,CASSHPRGAGGANVLTF,TGTGCCAGCAGTCACCCACGGGGGGCGGGGGGGGCCAACGTCCTGACTTTC
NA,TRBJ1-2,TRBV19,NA,CASSRQPALANYGYTF,TGTGCCAGTAGTAGGCAGCCCGCACTAGCTAACTATGGCTACACCTTC